The 27 T cell receptor beta chains presented below share a single source sample, sequenced in a study of blood T cell repertoires in COVID-19. TCRdb's table, derived via immunoSEQ multiplex PCR, lists solely in-frame clones and lacks some. The data show over 150,000 clones, 84% seen once. The sequenced material came from PBMCs or T cells enriched from blood (not recorded which). Every receptor here comes from a man aged 45-65 years who had recovered from COVID-19.

Only one count was recorded for this clone. The rearrangement joins TRBV5-1 to TRBJ1-1, with 9 positions matching TRBD1. After removal of 0 bases from V and 10 bases from J, the junction contained 7 bases not matched to a gene. CDR1 is SGHRS, CDR2 YFSETQ, per germline. The CDR3 sequence is 14 residues long. Written as DNA, the CDR3 is TGCGCCAGCAGCTTGGCTCTAGGGACAGGGCGAGCTTTCTTT. Translated, it gives CASSLALGTGRAFF.

The CDR3 DNA sequence: TGTGCCAGCAGCTCGGACAGGTTTTTAGGAAAACTGTTTTTT. This gives the protein CASSSDRFLGKLFF. This chain links TRBV7-2 with TRBJ1-4, with 7 positions matching TRBD1. This CDR3 spans 14 amino acids. Trimming cost V 4 bases and J 10 bases; bases outside gene matches: 9. Germline CDR1 and CDR2: SGHTA and FQGNSA.

The chain employs TRBV21-1 and TRBJ1-4. TRBV21-1 is deemed a pseudogene. This CDR3 comprises 14 residues. The DNA for the CDR3 is TGTGCCAGCAGCAAAGAAGGAGGGTGGGAAAAACTGTTTTTT. It yields the protein CASSKEGGWEKLFF.

The chain recombines TRBV29-1 with TRBJ1-2, with D tentatively TRBD1 (5 bases). The CDR3 totals 13 residues. V lost 6 bases, J lost 5 bases, and 16 bases lay in between. The germline V gene has CDR1 SQVTM and CDR2 ANQGSEA. The CDR3, as DNA: TGCAGCGTCGTCAAGGGCAGGGATTATGGCTACACCTTC. Protein: CSVVKGRDYGYTF.

The rearrangement links TRBV7-8 to TRBJ1-2, with D hard to call. The V gene lost 1 base and the J gene lost 4 bases, with 10 bases spanning the gap. The CDR3 covers 14 residues. Germline V gives CDR1 SGHVS, CDR2 FQNEAQ. The CDR3 region has the DNA TGTGCCAGCAGCTTAGACCACGGGTTCTATGGCTACACCTTC. It specifies CASSLDHGFYGYTF.

The chain uses TRBV5-4 and TRBJ2-1; 13 bases align to TRBD2. CDR1 and CDR2 (germline): SGHNT, YYREEE (reference sequence). The junction had 3 bases not matched to a gene; V was cut back by 4 bases and J by 5 bases. The CDR3 sequence is 15 residues long. The CDR3 nucleotides are TGTGCCAGCAGCCAACTAGCGGGGGGGGACAATGAGCAGTTCTTC. It translates to CASSQLAGGDNEQFF. Together with reference TRBV5-4 and TRBJ2-1, the CDR3 gives the full variable domain: ETGVTQSPTHLIKTRGQQVTLRCSSQSGHNTVSWYQQALGQGPQFIFQYYREEENGRGNFPPRFSGLQFPNYSSELNVNALELDDSALYLCASSQLAGGDNEQFFGPGTRLTVL.

This chain connects TRBV7-9 to TRBJ2-1; 8 nucleotides agree with TRBD1. The V gene's germline CDR1 is SEHNR and CDR2 FQNEAQ (reference sequence). V trimming: 1 base; J trimming: 4 bases; junction bases outside the gene matches: 3. The CDR3 contains 15 residues. CDR3 region: CASSLDRGSYNEQFF. The CDR3 DNA sequence: TGTGCCAGCAGCTTAGACAGGGGGTCATACAATGAGCAGTTCTTC.

CDR3 region: CASSLDRQGQYF. The CDR3 bases are TGTGCCAGCAGCCTGGACCGTCAGGGGCAGTATTTT. This chain connects TRBV7-2 to TRBJ2-3; tentative D call: TRBD1 (5 bases). In germline, CDR1 is SGHTA, CDR2 FQGNSA. CDR3 size: 12 residues. Between the trimmed V and J ends, which lost 5 bases and 11 bases, there was a span of 14 bases.

V and J are TRBV7-2 and TRBJ1-6; no definite D call. Germline V gene data show CDR1 as SGHTA and CDR2 as FQGNSA. Deletions cut 1 base from V and 7 bases from J, with 11 bases between. The CDR3 covers 15 residues. CDR3 protein: CASSLGAVRNSPLHF. The CDR3 DNA is TGTGCCAGCAGCTTAGGGGCAGTCAGAAATTCACCCCTCCACTTT.

There are a few counts of this clone. This chain links TRBV7-2 with TRBJ2-2, with D tentatively TRBD2 (5 bases). CDR3 length equals 17 residues. From germline, CDR1 is SGHTA and CDR2 FQGNSA. The germline V and J ends were trimmed by 6 bases and 4 bases, with 21 bases remaining between them. CDR3 nucleotide sequence: TGTGCCAGCAGTCCATACGGACTCCTCCGGGGCACCGGGGAGCTGTTTTTT. This encodes CASSPYGLLRGTGELFF.

This clone was observed once. The rearrangement joins TRBV19 to TRBJ2-2; possible D gene TRBD2, 6 bases. Germline V gene data show CDR1 as LNHDA and CDR2 as SQIVND (reference sequence). Trimming stripped 11 bases from V and 5 bases from J, with 15 bases between. The CDR3 totals 13 residues. The CDR3 nucleotides are TGTGCCGGGAGGAGGGATCCGACCGGGGAGCTGTTTTTT. Protein: CAGRRDPTGELFF.

This clone occurred a few times. The chain links TRBV7-2 to TRBJ1-6; D is undetermined. Trimming left V 3 bases short and J 6 bases short, with 9 bases between. Germline CDR1 SGHTA, CDR2 FQGNSA. The CDR3 spans 14 residues. CDR3 region: CASSFGATNSPLHF. Here the CDR3 DNA reads TGTGCCAGCAGCTTCGGAGCCACTAATTCACCCCTCCACTTT.

The CDR3 region has the DNA TGTGCCAGCAGCCCTAGACAGGGAGGCTACACCTTC. It encodes CASSPRQGGYTF. This rearrangement joins TRBV11-3 to TRBJ1-2; 7 bases fit TRBD1. With V trimmed by 5 bases and J by 8 bases, 5 bases remained unmatched. Germline CDR1 reads SGHNT; CDR2 reads YENEEA. This CDR3 is 12 amino acids long.

This chain links TRBV3-1 (or the pseudogene TRBV3-2) with TRBJ2-2; 8 nucleotides match TRBD2. The germline V gene has CDR1 LGHDT and CDR2 YNNKEL (reference sequence). Germline trimming cut 0 bases from V and 2 bases from J; bases unmatched to any gene: 14. This CDR3 region has 20 residues. CDR3 coding DNA: TGTGCCAGCAGCCAAGATATGGCGTTACGCGGGGGGCCCAACACCGGGGAGCTGTTTTTT. This translates into CASSQDMALRGGPNTGELFF.

The chain links TRBV5-1 to TRBJ1-1, with no clear D. The CDR3 contains 15 residues. From germline, CDR1 is SGHRS and CDR2 YFSETQ. Trimming left V 0 bases short and J 0 bases short, with 9 bases between. As DNA, the CDR3 is TGCGCCAGCAGCTTGGATGAGGGCCTGAACACTGAAGCTTTCTTT. Protein: CASSLDEGLNTEAFF.

V is TRBV15 and J is TRBJ1-4, with D possibly matching TRBD1 (5 bases). Germline V CDR1 and CDR2: LNHNV, YYDKDF (reference sequence). V lost 0 bases and J lost 3, with 11 bases in between. The CDR3 has 16 amino acids. The CDR3 coding sequence is TGTGCCACCAGCAGAGATGGGGGGACTGCTAATGAAAAACTGTTTTTT. Translated, it gives CATSRDGGTANEKLFF.

The gene calls are TRBV5-4 and TRBJ1-5; D remains unclear. The V and J ends lost 3 bases and 6 bases respectively, with 7 bases between them. CDR3 length: 12 amino acids. Germline CDR1 SGHNT, CDR2 YYREEE (reference sequence). Here the CDR3 reads CASSSRVQPQHF. The CDR3 DNA reads TGTGCCAGCAGCTCTCGGGTTCAGCCCCAGCATTTT. Variable domain in full (rest from reference TRBV5-4 and TRBJ1-5): ETGVTQSPTHLIKTRGQQVTLRCSSQSGHNTVSWYQQALGQGPQFIFQYYREEENGRGNFPPRFSGLQFPNYSSELNVNALELDDSALYLCASSSRVQPQHFGDGTRLSIL.

The chain links TRBV7-3 to TRBJ2-3, with a possible D match to TRBD2 (6 bases). The CDR3 length is 16 residues. The V end was cut by 2 bases, the J end by 2 bases, with 14 bases between. Germline V gene lookup returns CDR1 SGHTA and CDR2 FQGTGA. CDR3 in DNA: TGTGCCAGCAGCTTAGGCGGTAGCGGTACCACAGATACGCAGTATTTT. It specifies CASSLGGSGTTDTQYF.

The rearrangement links TRBV28 to TRBJ1-2; 9 nucleotides line up with TRBD1. This CDR3 contains 15 residues. Germline lookup yields CDR1 MDHEN and CDR2 SYDVKM. The trim removed 4 bases at V and 5 bases at J, leaving 8 bases unmatched. In DNA form, the CDR3 reads TGTGCCAGCAGTTCGTCACAGGGGGCAAATTATGGCTACACCTTC. This encodes CASSSSQGANYGYTF.

The chain recombines TRBV27 with TRBJ1-2; D is possibly TRBD1 (6 bases). The germline CDR1 and CDR2 sequences are MNHEY and SMNVEV (reference sequence). The CDR3 is 14 amino acids. Trimming shortened V by 5 bases and J by 4 bases, and 14 bases separated the two germline ends. This CDR3 reads CASSPRTDTYGYTF. CDR3 bases: TGTGCCAGCAGTCCTCGGACAGACACCTATGGCTACACCTTC.

The J gene is TRBJ2-7, the V gene TRBV7-9, with 9 bases fitting TRBD1. After removal of 3 bases from V and 3 bases from J, the junction contained 6 bases not matched to a gene. The CDR3 runs 15 residues. Germline V lookup: CDR1 SEHNR, CDR2 FQNEAQ (reference sequence). The CDR3 coding sequence is TGTGCCAGCAGCTTCCCCATGGACAGGGGCTACGAGCAGTACTTC. Translation: CASSFPMDRGYEQYF. The whole variable domain, filled in from reference TRBV7-9 and TRBJ2-7, reads DTGVSQNPRHKITKRGQNVTFRCDPISEHNRLYWYRQTLGQGPEFLTYFQNEAQLEKSRLLSDRFSAERPKGSFSTLEIQRTEQGDSAMYLCASSFPMDRGYEQYFGPGTRLTVT.

In its sample, this clone was seen a few times. The V gene is TRBV7-2, the J gene TRBJ1-2; unclear D gene. The germline V gene has CDR1 SGHTA and CDR2 FQGNSA. Trimming pared 5 bases from V and 0 bases from J, leaving 16 bases between. The CDR3 covers 16 residues. The CDR3 DNA reads TGTGCCAGCAGCCCCCGGTTCGGGTCGGCTAACTATGGCTACACCTTC. Its translation: CASSPRFGSANYGYTF.

CDR3 sequence reads: CASSLQDYGYTF. In DNA, the CDR3 is TGTGCCAGCAGTTTACAGGACTATGGCTACACCTTC. J is TRBJ1-2 and V is TRBV28; D not resolved. Germline assignment: CDR1 MDHEN and CDR2 SYDVKM. This CDR3 spans 12 amino acids. The ends were cut back, 2 bases at V and 3 bases at J, with 4 bases in the middle.

This clone was seen once. This sequence joins TRBV18 and TRBJ2-5; 9 bases fit TRBD2. Germline V CDR1 and CDR2: KGHSH, LQKENI. This CDR3 has 16 amino acids. V was clipped by 4 bases and J by 5 bases; unmatched bases: 11. In nucleotides, the CDR3 is TGTGCCAGCTCACAAAGCCGAGCGGGGGGCGGTGAGACCCAGTACTTC. Encoded protein: CASSQSRAGGGETQYF.

The chain has TRBV7-9 and TRBJ1-2; D may be TRBD1 (6 bases). Between the trimmed V and J ends, which lost 1 base and 7 bases, there was a span of 25 bases. CDR1 is SEHNR and CDR2 is FQNEAQ in the germline V gene (reference sequence). The CDR3 spans 18 residues. The CDR3 DNA is TGTGCCAGCAGCTTAGAGGAGTTCGGGACATTTGGCACATTTGGCTACACCTTC. Its protein product is CASSLEEFGTFGTFGYTF. Full variable domain (rest looked up from reference TRBV7-9 and TRBJ1-2): DTGVSQNPRHKITKRGQNVTFRCDPISEHNRLYWYRQTLGQGPEFLTYFQNEAQLEKSRLLSDRFSAERPKGSFSTLEIQRTEQGDSAMYLCASSLEEFGTFGTFGYTFGSGTRLTVV.

The chain carries TRBV10-3 and TRBJ1-2; 11 bases align to TRBD1. V dropped 4 bases and J dropped 3; count of bases not matched to a gene: 1. This CDR3 comprises 14 residues. Germline-derived CDR1 and CDR2 are ENHRY and SYGVKD. CDR3 nucleotides: TGTGCCATCAGTGCGGGACAGGGGGACTATGGCTACACCTTC. Protein: CAISAGQGDYGYTF.

The chain joins TRBV11-2 to TRBJ2-1, with 8 bases lining up with TRBD2. The germline gives CDR1 SGHAT, CDR2 FQNNGV. CDR3 length: 14 residues. V trimming: 1 base; J trimming: 9 bases; junction bases outside the gene matches: 5. CDR3 nucleotides: TGTGCCAGCAGCTTAGCGGGGGGGGCCAGTGAGCAGTTCTTC. This encodes CASSLAGGASEQFF. The full variable domain, in which reference TRBV11-2 and TRBJ2-1 provide the parts outside the CDR3, is EAGVAQSPRYKIIEKRQSVAFWCNPISGHATLYWYQQILGQGPKLLIQFQNNGVVDDSQLPKDRFSAERLKGVDSTLKIQPAKLEDSAVYLCASSLAGGASEQFFGPGTRLTVL.